This TCR beta chain was captured by sequencing in a study of cytomegalovirus exposure and HLA in healthy donors. Only a few counts were recorded for this clone. Its antigen remains unknown. The PCR made use of 60 Vbeta and 13 Jbeta primers. Data came from immunoSEQ multiplex PCR; TCRdb stores just in-frame clones and leaves some out. The table lists roughly 130,000 clones, under 90% of them singletons. The study's findings and limits: It was approximately 150 TCR beta chains that were listed as cytomegalovirus-associated. Several V segments, TRBV6-2 and TRBV6-3 among them, could not be told apart and were dropped.

Germline loops: CDR1 SGHKS, CDR2 YYEKEE (reference sequence). V lost 6 bases to trimming and J lost 4 bases; unmatched junction nucleotides: 8. The CDR3 covers 14 residues. This TCR came from a man younger than 35 in good health and CMV-seronegative. The V call is TRBV5-5, the J call TRBJ2-7; 9 bases agree with TRBD1. Sequencing was done on a sample of PBMCs. CDR3 sequence reads: CASNTYGQGYEQYF. Here the CDR3 DNA reads TGTGCCAGCAACACCTATGGACAGGGGTACGAGCAGTACTTC. The full variable domain, with the rest looked up from reference TRBV5-5 and TRBJ2-7, is DAGVTQSPTHLIKTRGQQVTLRCSPISGHKSVSWYQQVLGQGPQFIFQYYEKEERGRGNFPDRFSARQFPNYSSELNVNALLLGDSALYLCASNTYGQGYEQYFGPGTRLTVT.